The subject of this entry is one TCR beta chain. The CDR3 end falls 3 residues outside the read, so it is completed with the germline J gene. This entry belongs to a study of T cells in women clearing cervical HPV infection. Study overall: Controls gave blood once infection was undetectable; cases at lesion identification. Cases' blood sampling followed lesion detection by median about 150 days (90 to 200).

The CDR3 covers 19 residues. After removal of 4 bases from V and 5 bases from J, the junction contained 15 bases not matched to a gene. The V gene's germline CDR1 is LGHNT and CDR2 FRNRAP. Genomic DNA, averaging about 1,200 ng per sample, yielded TCR beta CDR3 via immunoSEQ. Generated by immunoSEQ multiplex PCR, the TCRdb table keeps only in-frame clones and is missing some. This sample's table has around 35,000 clones. Sequencing was done on a sample of blood buffy coat. This clonotype originated in a woman aged 18 to 75 with a cervical HPV16 infection that either progressed to CIN3+ or cleared (not recorded which). The gene calls are TRBV12-5 and TRBJ2-1; 12 nucleotides line up with TRBD2. CDR3 bases read: TGTGCTAGTGGTTCCATACCTAGCGGGAGGGGATTGAGTGACAATGAG. The encoded protein is CASGSIPSGRGLSDNE. The entire CDR3 protein is CASGSIPSGRGLSDNEQFF.